The 29 T cell receptor beta chains below all came from one sample that was sequenced in a study of shared clonotypes between healthy human individuals. This table comes from immunoSEQ multiplex PCR, and its TCRdb copy is limited to in-frame clones, with some not included. The sample yields under 850,000 clones, 55% to 75% seen once. Sequencing was carried out using memory CD4+ T cells sorted from blood. Documented subset: CD45RA-negative fraction. The receptors come from a woman between 25 and 40 years old in good health.

The J gene is TRBJ1-4, the V gene TRBV2; D ambiguous. Germline assignment: CDR1 SNHLY and CDR2 FYNNEI. The CDR3 loop spans 13 amino acids. The ends were cut back, 7 bases at V and 7 bases at J, with 13 bases in the middle. This CDR3 reads CASKGPTGEKLFF. In DNA form, the CDR3 reads TGTGCCAGCAAGGGTCCCACGGGTGAAAAACTGTTTTTT. Variable domain in full (rest from reference TRBV2 and TRBJ1-4): EPEVTQTPSHQVTQMGQEVILRCVPISNHLYFYWYRQILGQKVEFLVSFYNNEISEKSEIFDDQFSVERPDGSNFTLKIRSTKLEDSAMYFCASKGPTGEKLFFGSGTQLSVL.

In this sample, this clone turned up once. The J gene is TRBJ2-2, the V gene TRBV28; TRBD2 agrees at 11 bases. The ends lost 9 bases at V and 0 bases at J; junction bases unmatched: 3. There are 15 residues in the CDR3. In germline, CDR1 is MDHEN, CDR2 SYDVKM. CDR3 loop: CASTSGSANTGELFF. The CDR3 region has the DNA TGTGCCAGTACTAGCGGGAGCGCGAACACCGGGGAGCTGTTTTTT.

This clone was counted between two and nine times. This sequence joins TRBV5-1 and TRBJ1-2; 9 bases are a match to TRBD1. Germline CDR1 reads SGHRS; CDR2 reads YFSETQ. The CDR3 consists of 13 residues. The trim removed 4 bases at V and 6 bases at J, leaving 4 bases unmatched. CDR3: CASSEQGADGYTF. CDR3 coding DNA: TGCGCCAGCAGCGAACAGGGGGCCGATGGCTACACCTTC.

The table lists this clone with a few counts. The sample holds other DNA sequences that translate to the same CDR3. The V and J genes are TRBV5-1 and TRBJ2-5; D gene ambiguous. Per germline, CDR1 SGHRS and CDR2 YFSETQ. V lost 0 bases and J lost 4, with 10 bases in between. This CDR3 is built from 14 residues. CDR3 protein: CASSLVRGRETQYF. CDR3 DNA: TGCGCCAGCAGCTTGGTTCGAGGCCGAGAGACCCAGTACTTC.

The V call is TRBV4-2, the J call TRBJ2-1; 11 bases align to TRBD2. V lost 0 bases, J lost 1 base, and 2 bases stayed unmatched. The CDR3 has 17 amino acids. The germline CDR1 and CDR2 sequences are LGHNA and YNFKEQ. For the CDR3, the DNA is TGTGCCAGCAGCCAAGATGCTAGCGGGAGGTCCTACAATGAGCAGTTCTTC. It yields the protein CASSQDASGRSYNEQFF.

J is TRBJ1-3 and V is TRBV7-9, with D maybe TRBD1 (6 bases). Deletions cut 8 bases from V and 2 bases from J, with 22 bases between. The germline V gene has CDR1 SEHNR and CDR2 FQNEAQ (reference sequence). The CDR3 consists of 17 residues. The CDR3 coding sequence is TGTGCCAGCGGAGAAGCGGGACGGGACACCCCTGGAAACACCATATATTTT. As protein: CASGEAGRDTPGNTIYF. Complete variable domain (other parts from reference TRBV7-9 and TRBJ1-3): DTGVSQNPRHKITKRGQNVTFRCDPISEHNRLYWYRQTLGQGPEFLTYFQNEAQLEKSRLLSDRFSAERPKGSFSTLEIQRTEQGDSAMYLCASGEAGRDTPGNTIYFGEGSWLTVV.

This clone has just a few counts. This chain connects TRBV29-1 to TRBJ1-2; no definite D call. The V end was cut by 4 bases, the J end by 8 bases, with 14 bases between. CDR1 and CDR2 from the germline V gene are SQVTM and ANQGSEA. The CDR3 covers 12 residues. The CDR3 spells CSVGTTMAGYTF. The CDR3 nucleotides read TGCAGCGTTGGGACGACCATGGCAGGCTACACCTTC.

The chain employs TRBV30 and TRBJ1-1, with TRBD1 as a possible D gene (6 bases). This CDR3 region has 15 residues. Per the germline V gene, CDR1 is GTSNPN and CDR2 is SVGIG (reference sequence). V was cut by 8 bases and J by 2 bases, with 21 bases left in between. The DNA for the CDR3 is TGTGCCCTCAGGGGCCACCCGGGCCCAAACACTGAAGCTTTCTTT. It codes for CALRGHPGPNTEAFF.

About this clone itself: Other nucleotide sequences in the sample specify the same CDR3. The chain links TRBV5-1 to TRBJ2-5; D ambiguous. The V gene's germline CDR1 is SGHRS and CDR2 YFSETQ. Trimming took 1 base from V and 2 from J, leaving 6 bases between them. The CDR3 sequence is 13 residues long. CDR3 bases: TGCGCCAGCAGCTTGTACGGGCAAGAGACCCAGTACTTC. This encodes CASSLYGQETQYF. The full variable domain, completed using reference TRBV5-1 and TRBJ2-5, is KAGVTQTPRYLIKTRGQQVTLSCSPISGHRSVSWYQQTPGQGLQFLFEYFSETQRNKGNFPGRFSGRQFSNSRSEMNVSTLELGDSALYLCASSLYGQETQYFGPGTRLLVL.

The rearrangement uses TRBV19 and TRBJ1-1, with D perhaps TRBD1 (5 bases). The CDR3 contains 14 residues. The germline V gene has CDR1 LNHDA and CDR2 SQIVND (reference sequence). V lost 3 bases and J lost 4, with 12 bases in between. The CDR3 loop is CASSMGQGTTEAFF. DNA for the CDR3: TGTGCCAGTAGTATGGGGCAGGGCACCACTGAAGCTTTCTTT. Together with reference TRBV19 and TRBJ1-1, the CDR3 gives the full variable domain: DGGITQSPKYLFRKEGQNVTLSCEQNLNHDAMYWYRQDPGQGLRLIYYSQIVNDFQKGDIAEGYSVSREKKESFPLTVTSAQKNPTAFYLCASSMGQGTTEAFFGQGTRLTVV.

The rearrangement uses TRBV27 and TRBJ2-7; TRBD1 agrees at 8 bases. Germline trimming cut 7 bases from V and 3 bases from J; bases unmatched to any gene: 8. The CDR3 has 14 amino acids. CDR1 and CDR2 (germline): MNHEY, SMNVEV (reference sequence). As DNA, the CDR3 is TGTGCCAGCACCTCAGGGGACAGGATCTACGAGCAGTACTTC. This encodes CASTSGDRIYEQYF.

This clone appeared once. The J gene is TRBJ2-1, the V gene TRBV27, with D unclear. Germline V gene lookup returns CDR1 MNHEY and CDR2 SMNVEV (reference sequence). The CDR3 has 15 amino acids. Trimming left V 5 bases short and J 5 bases short, with 16 bases between. The CDR3 reads CASSLTGGLNNEQFF. DNA for the CDR3: TGTGCCAGCAGTCTAACGGGTGGCTTAAACAATGAGCAGTTCTTC.

The chain links TRBV19 to TRBJ1-2; 10 bases agree with TRBD1. In germline, CDR1 is LNHDA, CDR2 SQIVND (reference sequence). With V trimmed by 4 bases and J by 5 bases, 10 bases remained unmatched. This CDR3 contains 16 residues. The CDR3 coding sequence is TGTGCCAGTAGTAGGAACCCGGGACAGGGGAATTATGGCTACACCTTC. Translating gives CASSRNPGQGNYGYTF.

This chain's CDR3 is CASTKMNTEAFF. CDR3 DNA: TGTGCCAGCACCAAGATGAACACTGAAGCTTTCTTT. The V gene is TRBV5-6, the J gene TRBJ1-1; D is unresolved. CDR3 length equals 12 residues. The V gene lost 6 bases and the J gene lost 0 bases, with 6 bases spanning the gap. CDR1 SGHDT and CDR2 YYEEEE come from the germline V gene.

This clone has only a few counts. The rearrangement joins TRBV5-1 to TRBJ2-1; D possibly matches TRBD1 or TRBD2 (5 bases each). The CDR3 sequence is 14 residues long. Germline CDR1 and CDR2: SGHRS and YFSETQ. V was shortened by 0 bases and J by 7 bases, with 11 bases between the two germline ends. Here the CDR3 DNA reads TGCGCCAGCAGCTTGGGTGGGGACCGTAATGAGCAGTTCTTC. It specifies CASSLGGDRNEQFF.

This clone was counted only a few times. The genes are TRBV4-1 and TRBJ2-5; the match to TRBD2 covers 12 bases. V lost 0 bases, J lost 4 bases, and 6 bases stayed unmatched. The CDR3 length is 17 residues. CDR1 and CDR2 (germline): MGHRA, YSYEKL. In DNA form, the CDR3 reads TGCGCCAGCAGCCAAGATTATCTAGCGGGAGGGTCAGAGACCCAGTACTTC. Its protein product is CASSQDYLAGGSETQYF.

The CDR3 nucleotides read TGCGCCAGCAGCTTGGCTCCAGGTACGCCGCTGAGCTCCTACGAGCAGTACTTC. It encodes CASSLAPGTPLSSYEQYF. This sequence joins TRBV5-1 and TRBJ2-7, with D unclear. Trimming pared 0 bases from V and 0 bases from J, leaving 19 bases between. Germline lookup yields CDR1 SGHRS and CDR2 YFSETQ. The CDR3 length is 18 residues. Full variable domain (missing parts from reference TRBV5-1 and TRBJ2-7): KAGVTQTPRYLIKTRGQQVTLSCSPISGHRSVSWYQQTPGQGLQFLFEYFSETQRNKGNFPGRFSGRQFSNSRSEMNVSTLELGDSALYLCASSLAPGTPLSSYEQYFGPGTRLTVT.

This clone has only a few counts. A read error may produce the germline difference seen at one junction end. The chain uses TRBV2 and TRBJ2-1, with TRBD1 identical over 7 bases. Germline CDR1 is SNHLY and CDR2 is FYNNEI. The CDR3 extends over 13 amino acids. CDR3 protein: CASSAGLDRERFF. In nucleotides, the CDR3 is TGTGCCAGCAGTGCGGGGCTTGACAGGGAGCGGTTCTTC.

Of note for this clone: The same CDR3 is also encoded by other DNA sequences in this sample. This rearrangement joins TRBV5-1 to TRBJ2-7; 7 nucleotides align to TRBD1. The CDR3 is made up of 13 amino acids. Germline CDR1 SGHRS, CDR2 YFSETQ. V shed 3 bases, J shed 1 base, and the junction held 1 base outside the gene matches. The CDR3 DNA follows: TGCGCCAGCAGCTCGGGACAGTCCTACGAGCAGTACTTC. This encodes CASSSGQSYEQYF.

This clone was detected only once. The chain carries TRBV21-1 and TRBJ2-7; the D segment call TRBD1 is taken from the table without a DNA check. TRBV21-1 is marked as a pseudogene. The CDR3 has 15 amino acids. CDR3 in amino acids: CASSKSRQGLYEQYF. In DNA, the CDR3 is TGTGCCAGCAGCAAGTCGAGACAGGGTCTCTACGAGCAGTACTTC.

The rearrangement links TRBV5-8 to TRBJ2-3; the match to TRBD2 covers 10 bases. Germline-derived CDR1 and CDR2 are SGHTS and YDEGEE. The ends lost 4 bases at V and 6 bases at J; junction bases unmatched: 5. The CDR3 is 14 residues long. CDR3 amino acids: CASSLAGAGDTQYF. For the CDR3, the DNA is TGTGCCAGCAGCCTAGCGGGAGCCGGGGATACGCAGTATTTT.

J is TRBJ1-4 and V is TRBV5-1; 7 bases are shared with TRBD1. Germline-derived CDR1 and CDR2 are SGHRS and YFSETQ. CDR3 size: 16 residues. The J segment lost 5 bases and the V segment lost 3 bases, leaving 10 bases of the junction unmatched. Written as DNA, the CDR3 is TGCGCCAGCAGCTATAGTCCCGGGACAGCGAATGAAAAACTGTTTTTT. It is translated as CASSYSPGTANEKLFF.

This sequence joins TRBV5-1 and TRBJ2-5; maybe TRBD1 (6 bases). Gene TRBJ2-7 matches the end of the DNA better, so the J call may be wrong. CDR1 SGHRS and CDR2 YFSETQ come from the germline V gene. The CDR3 runs to 17 residues. The CDR3 here is CASSFGGWGTNSYEQYF. CDR3 bases: TGCGCCAGCAGCTTTGGTGGATGGGGGACAAACTCCTACGAGCAGTACTTC.

This clone has ten or more counts. This sequence joins TRBV2 and TRBJ2-6; D is undetermined. The CDR3 covers 13 residues. From germline, CDR1 is SNHLY and CDR2 FYNNEI. Deletions cut 11 bases from V and 0 bases from J, with 8 bases between. CDR3 sequence reads: CAGHSSGANVLTF. The CDR3 nucleotides read TGTGCCGGTCATAGCTCTGGGGCCAACGTCCTGACTTTC.

This clone was detected a few times. CDR3 sequence reads: CASSQGQGANEKLFF. In DNA, the CDR3 is TGCGCCAGCAGCCAGGGACAGGGTGCTAATGAAAAACTGTTTTTT. V and J are TRBV4-1 and TRBJ1-4; 9 nucleotides line up with TRBD1. The CDR3 totals 15 residues. V shed 3 bases, J shed 3 bases, and the junction held 2 bases outside the gene matches. Germline CDR1 MGHRA, CDR2 YSYEKL.

The chain carries TRBV5-1 and TRBJ2-1, with TRBD2 identical over 12 bases. J was trimmed by 7 bases and V by 0 bases; bases with no gene match: 2. CDR3 length: 15 amino acids. Germline V lookup: CDR1 SGHRS, CDR2 YFSETQ. CDR3 coding DNA: TGCGCCAGCAGCTTGGGGACTAGCGGGGCGAATGAGCAGTTCTTC. Translating it yields CASSLGTSGANEQFF. Full variable domain (outside the CDR3, taken from reference TRBV5-1 and TRBJ2-1): KAGVTQTPRYLIKTRGQQVTLSCSPISGHRSVSWYQQTPGQGLQFLFEYFSETQRNKGNFPGRFSGRQFSNSRSEMNVSTLELGDSALYLCASSLGTSGANEQFFGPGTRLTVL.

A single count supports this clone. One junction end disagrees with the germline gene, perhaps due to a read error. The V call is TRBV20-1, the J call TRBJ2-1; TRBD1 is a possible D gene (5 bases). The CDR3 has 11 amino acids. CDR1 is DFQATT, CDR2 SNEGSKA, per germline (reference sequence). CDR3 residues: CSARGGRARVF. DNA for the CDR3: TGCAGTGCTAGAGGCGGCCGGGCCAGGGTCTTC.

The table lists this clone with a count of one. The V gene is TRBV13, the J gene TRBJ2-1, with unresolved D. The V end was cut by 2 bases, the J end by 0 bases, with 11 bases between. The CDR3 runs 16 residues. Germline values: CDR1 PRHDT, CDR2 FYEKMQ (reference sequence). As DNA, the CDR3 is TGTGCCAGCAGCTTATATACGCCGAGCTCCTACAATGAGCAGTTCTTC. Amino acids: CASSLYTPSSYNEQFF.

The genes are TRBV16 and TRBJ2-2; a possible D gene is TRBD2 (6 bases). V shed 2 bases and J shed 1 base, with 14 bases lying between them. Germline V gene sequence: CDR1 KGHSY, CDR2 FQNENV. CDR3 length equals 17 residues. The DNA for the CDR3 is TGTGCCAGCAGCCAACAACTAGCCTCTTGGAACACCGGGGAGCTGTTTTTT. Protein: CASSQQLASWNTGELFF.